Only a few counts were recorded for the clone carrying this T cell receptor (beta chain). Its antigen is unidentified. These data originate in a study of cytomegalovirus exposure and HLA in healthy donors. Overall study context: Most genotyped donors, about four fifths of about 430, had Caucasian-associated genetic ancestry.

PCR employed 60 Vbeta and 13 Jbeta primers. Method: immunoSEQ multiplex PCR; TCRdb's copy keeps in-frame clones and lacks some. This table has around 160,000 clones, around three quarters appearing once. General study results and limits: Accurate prediction of HLA-A and HLA-B alleles (for most subjects) was reportedly achieved from TCR beta sequences. Researchers left out some V segments, among them TRBV6-2 and TRBV6-3, as indistinguishable.

The CDR3 covers 13 residues. The germline gives CDR1 SQVTM, CDR2 ANQGSEA. Unmatched junction bases numbered 6, after V lost 5 bases and J lost 3 bases. What was sequenced was PBMCs. The source is a man aged 35 to 55 in good health and CMV-seropositive. The chain uses TRBV29-1 and TRBJ1-2, with TRBD1 matching over 7 bases. Here the CDR3 reads CSVLPGGHYGYTF. The CDR3 nucleotides read TGCAGCGTTTTACCAGGGGGGCACTATGGCTACACCTTC.